A single sample is the source of the 3 T cell receptor beta chains below, sequenced in a study of blood T cell repertoires in COVID-19 (TCRdb year 2020). The method was the immunoSEQ multiplex PCR assay. Sourced from immuneACCESS, this table was stored by TCRdb with only in-frame sequences that have V and J called. A share of the clones is absent; for the studies checked, an unresolved V gene accounts for under half, and the remainder has no known explanation. The sample data list 90,000 to 150,000 clones, and 77% of these were observed just once. The leading ten clones occupy roughly 7.3% of the sample. Sequences were obtained from peripheral blood. All receptors come from a human donor in a cohort sampled during active COVID-19.

The gene calls are TRBV7-9 and TRBJ1-6, with D perhaps TRBD1 (6 bases). Trimming took off 2 bases at V and 6 bases at J, with 14 bases between the two ends. The germline V gene has CDR1 SEHNR and CDR2 FQNEAQ (reference sequence). This CDR3 is 16 amino acids long. The CDR3 bases are TGTGCCAGCAGCTTACGGGGCAGGGGAATTAATTCACCCCTCCACTTT. Protein sequence: CASSLRGRGINSPLHF.

The V gene is TRBV5-1, the J gene TRBJ1-5; 8 bases align to TRBD1. The germline CDR1 and CDR2 sequences are SGHRS and YFSETQ. V lost 4 bases and J lost 4; bases outside the gene matches: 7. CDR3 length: 15 residues. The CDR3 DNA reads as TGCGCCAGCAGCGTCTCCGGGACAGGAAATCAGCCCCAGCATTTT. Its protein product is CASSVSGTGNQPQHF.

V is TRBV9 and J is TRBJ1-1; 8 bases map to TRBD1. Germline lookup yields CDR1 SGDLS and CDR2 YYNGEE. The CDR3 has 14 amino acids. With 3 bases clipped from V and 2 bases from J, the junction kept 3 bases outside the gene matches. The CDR3 reads CASSETGDNTEAFF. The CDR3 coding sequence is TGTGCCAGCAGCGAGACAGGGGACAACACTGAAGCTTTCTTT.